The rows below give T cell receptor beta chains drawn from one sample of a study of human T cells and chemical hapten exposure. TCRdb independently ran MiXCR on the RACE reads; one entry per CDR3 protein. This sample carries 95,000 or so distinct CDR3 sequences, 10% to 12% of them seen once, and the ten largest clones take about 3%. The material was whole blood, obtained in connection with sensitization to the hapten diphenylcyclopropenone (DPC). These receptors were taken from a woman in her forties with alopecia areata. Some clones in this sample may be carry-over from other donors' samples. CDR3s leave out the opening cysteine and the closing phenylalanine or tryptophan. Each record gives: clone size, V gene, J gene, CDR3 protein. Expanded clones are given a class, and other clones once, few, many or no size at all.

abundance: few; v_gene: TRBV3-1; j_gene: TRBJ2-1; CDR3aa: ASSQGRPPGLAAIDEQF
abundance: few; v_gene: TRBV18; j_gene: TRBJ1-1; CDR3aa: ASSRNPPNTEAF
abundance: many; v_gene: TRBV11-2; j_gene: TRBJ2-1; CDR3aa: ASSLAPAGTYNEQF
abundance: .; v_gene: TRBV30; j_gene: TRBJ1-1; CDR3aa: AWSGDTEAF
abundance: .; v_gene: TRBV7-2; j_gene: TRBJ1-2; CDR3aa: ASSPQDGATNYGYT
abundance: .; v_gene: TRBV6-1; j_gene: TRBJ1-5; CDR3aa: ASNPGQGVQPQH
abundance: .; v_gene: TRBV3-1; j_gene: TRBJ1-1; CDR3aa: ASSQEPGVGEAF
abundance: many; v_gene: TRBV16; j_gene: TRBJ2-5; CDR3aa: ASSLIRGRETQY
abundance: few; v_gene: TRBV3-1; j_gene: TRBJ2-2; CDR3aa: ASSQEGSLTGELF
abundance: many; v_gene: TRBV11-2; j_gene: TRBJ2-7; CDR3aa: ASSLNRDRSYEQY
abundance: few; v_gene: TRBV12-3/TRBV12-4; j_gene: TRBJ2-1; CDR3aa: ASRGGGRGEQF
abundance: many; v_gene: TRBV7-2; j_gene: TRBJ2-1; CDR3aa: ASSFDWTSLGQF
abundance: .; v_gene: TRBV18; j_gene: TRBJ1-5; CDR3aa: ASSPVGQSNQPQH
abundance: many; v_gene: TRBV27; j_gene: TRBJ1-2; CDR3aa: ASSPTTSYGYT
abundance: few; v_gene: TRBV7-2; j_gene: TRBJ1-1; CDR3aa: ASSPRYDSNTEAF
abundance: .; v_gene: TRBV7-9; j_gene: TRBJ1-1; CDR3aa: ASSYGFGRDTEAF
abundance: .; v_gene: TRBV7-6; j_gene: TRBJ2-2; CDR3aa: ASSPGAGADTGELF
abundance: many; v_gene: TRBV7-2; j_gene: TRBJ2-3; CDR3aa: ASSLALTSGSTDTQY
abundance: .; v_gene: TRBV29-1; j_gene: TRBJ2-2; CDR3aa: SATGIANTGELF
abundance: many; v_gene: TRBV30; j_gene: TRBJ2-5; CDR3aa: AWHPGRAGTQY
abundance: many; v_gene: TRBV6-2/TRBV6-3; j_gene: TRBJ1-2; CDR3aa: ASSGTGGPFRGYT
abundance: few; v_gene: TRBV6-1; j_gene: TRBJ2-1; CDR3aa: ASSRTSGSKDNEQF
abundance: many; v_gene: TRBV10-3; j_gene: TRBJ1-3; CDR3aa: AISEGTGNTIY
abundance: .; v_gene: TRBV29-1; j_gene: TRBJ1-1; CDR3aa: SVDSGRMNTEAF
abundance: few; v_gene: TRBV29-1; j_gene: TRBJ1-1; CDR3aa: SVEDLESLKKAF
abundance: .; v_gene: TRBV7-2; j_gene: TRBJ2-1; CDR3aa: ASSVNYNEQF
abundance: .; v_gene: TRBV2; j_gene: TRBJ1-2; CDR3aa: ASSLRDEGNYGYT
abundance: .; v_gene: TRBV4-1; j_gene: TRBJ1-5; CDR3aa: ASSQDLGRYNQPQH
abundance: .; v_gene: TRBV7-8; j_gene: TRBJ2-1; CDR3aa: ASSLASGSGYNEQF
abundance: few; v_gene: TRBV6-2/TRBV6-3; j_gene: TRBJ2-1; CDR3aa: ASKGGLGTRTHNEQF
abundance: many; v_gene: TRBV12-3/TRBV12-4; j_gene: TRBJ2-6; CDR3aa: ASSPTGGGANVLT